This T cell receptor beta chain is from a study of cytomegalovirus exposure and HLA in healthy donors. Study outcomes and limitations: A later look showed TCR association rates differing by HLA locus, highest for DRB1 and lowest for HLA-C. Previous analysis showed most TCR beta V segments were productive about 87% or about 30% of the time. In a later analysis, specific HLA alleles were associated with 16,000 or so TCR beta sequences at a 0.05 false discovery rate.

About this clone: What it binds is not known.

CDR3 length equals 16 residues. From germline, CDR1 is SGHVS and CDR2 FNYEAQ. Trimming took off 5 bases at V and 4 bases at J, with 21 bases between the two ends. Amplification used 60 Vbeta primers and 13 Jbeta primers. Measured with immunoSEQ multiplex PCR; TCRdb has only the in-frame clones, and not every one. The sample holds around 120,000 clones; about 85% are singletons and the top ten take approximately 1.7%. This receptor was taken from a boy younger than 18 in good health and CMV-seronegative. The V and J genes are TRBV7-6 and TRBJ2-7; TRBD2 might be the D (7 bases). Sequenced sample: PBMCs. The CDR3 DNA sequence: TGTGCCAGCAGCCCCTGGGGGTCGGGGGGCCAGTACGAGCAGTACTTC. It specifies CASSPWGSGGQYEQYF.